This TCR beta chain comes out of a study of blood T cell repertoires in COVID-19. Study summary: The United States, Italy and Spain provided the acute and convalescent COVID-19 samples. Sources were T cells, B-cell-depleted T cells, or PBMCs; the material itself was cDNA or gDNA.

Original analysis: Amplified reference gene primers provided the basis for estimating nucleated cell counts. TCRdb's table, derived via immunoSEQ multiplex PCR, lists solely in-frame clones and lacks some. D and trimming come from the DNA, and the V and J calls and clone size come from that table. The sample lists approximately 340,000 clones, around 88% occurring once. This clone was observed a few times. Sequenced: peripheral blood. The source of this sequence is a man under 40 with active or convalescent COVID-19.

CDR3 in DNA: TGCGCCAGCAGCCAAACCTGGGGCGGTGCAGATACGCAGTATTTT. It specifies CASSQTWGGADTQYF. The chain carries TRBV4-3 and TRBJ2-3; TRBD1 might be the D (5 bases). The CDR3 consists of 15 residues. Germline-derived CDR1 and CDR2 are LGHNA and YSLEER. Trimming removed 2 bases at V and 4 bases at J, with 13 bases between.